These 29 T cell receptor beta chains were all obtained from the same sample, sequenced in a study of CDR3 diversity in severe acne. TCRdb independently ran MiXCR on the PCR reads; one entry per CDR3 protein. The repertoire holds about 93,000 distinct CDR3 sequences, with about 50% as singletons. The sample consisted of blood. The source is a male donor in good health, serving as a control.

This clonotype came up once. The chain combines TRBV2 with TRBJ1-2; no clear D. The length of the CDR3 is 14 residues. V lost 6 bases and J 3 bases, leaving 14 bases between the germline ends. The germline CDR1 and CDR2 sequences are SNHLY and FYNNEI. CDR3 nucleotides: TGTGCCAGCAGGGGAGAAAACACTGACTATGGCTACACCTTC. Protein sequence: CASRGENTDYGYTF. The full variable domain, in which reference TRBV2 and TRBJ1-2 provide the parts outside the CDR3, is EPEVTQTPSHQVTQMGQEVILRCVPISNHLYFYWYRQILGQKVEFLVSFYNNEISEKSEIFDDQFSVERPDGSNFTLKIRSTKLEDSAMYFCASRGENTDYGYTFGSGTRLTVV.

About this clonotype itself: A much larger clone sits a single nucleotide away, making a read error possible. In nucleotides, the CDR3 is TGTGCCAGCGTCGGGACTGAGAACTATGGCTACACCTTC. Translated, it gives CASVGTENYGYTF. The chain carries TRBV6-5 and TRBJ1-2, with D perhaps matching TRBD1 (5 bases). The germline V and J ends were trimmed by 8 bases and 2 bases, with 12 bases remaining between them. Germline V gene sequence: CDR1 MNHEY, CDR2 SVGAGI. This CDR3 region has 13 residues.

The rearrangement links TRBV11-1 to TRBJ1-1; D not resolved. The V gene's germline CDR1 is SGHAT and CDR2 FQDESV (reference sequence). Between the trimmed V and J ends, which lost 5 bases and 3 bases, there was a span of 10 bases. The CDR3 is made up of 13 amino acids. This CDR3 is CASSVGRDTEAFF. The CDR3 coding sequence is TGTGCCAGCAGCGTAGGACGGGACACTGAAGCTTTCTTT.

This clonotype occurred once. The CDR3 nucleotides read TGCAGTGCTAGAGATCACGGGGGGCTGGAGACCCAGTACTTC. Amino acid sequence: CSARDHGGLETQYF. V and J are TRBV20-1 and TRBJ2-5; weak D call: TRBD2 (7 bases). Trimming left V 0 bases short and J 5 bases short, with 13 bases between. The CDR3 covers 14 residues. Germline lookup yields CDR1 DFQATT and CDR2 SNEGSKA (reference sequence).

In DNA, the CDR3 is TGTGCCAGCAGTTCCCTGGGGGGGCATCAGCCCCAGCATTTT. Protein product: CASSSLGGHQPQHF. V is TRBV28 and J is TRBJ1-5; D might be TRBD1 (6 bases). The V end was cut by 4 bases, the J end by 5 bases, with 12 bases between. There are 14 residues in the CDR3. From germline, CDR1 is MDHEN and CDR2 SYDVKM.

This clonotype occurred once. The chain links TRBV13 to TRBJ2-5, with TRBD1 matching 11 bases. The CDR3 runs to 14 residues. Trimming removed 3 bases from V and 6 bases from J; junction bases left unmatched: 3. Germline loops: CDR1 PRHDT, CDR2 FYEKMQ (reference sequence). In DNA form, the CDR3 reads TGTGCCAGCAGCTTCGGACAGGGGGCAAAGACCCAGTACTTC. It specifies CASSFGQGAKTQYF.

This clonotype was observed at least ten times. The chain links TRBV12-3 or TRBV12-4 to TRBJ1-3; 7 bases align to TRBD1. The CDR3 is made up of 16 amino acids. The V segment lost 3 bases and the J segment 0 bases; nucleotides outside the gene matches: 5. In DNA form, the CDR3 reads TGTGCCAGCAGTTTTTTGGGACAGAGCTCTGGAAACACCATATATTTT. Encoded protein: CASSFLGQSSGNTIYF.

This clonotype was detected a few times. This sequence joins TRBV5-1 and TRBJ1-4; no reliable D call. This CDR3 comprises 15 residues. Between the trimmed V and J ends, which lost 0 bases and 7 bases, there was a span of 13 bases. Germline V lookup: CDR1 SGHRS, CDR2 YFSETQ. The CDR3 coding sequence is TGCGCCAGCAGCTTGGAGGGTCGACGCGTTGAAAAACTGTTTTTT. Encoded protein: CASSLEGRRVEKLFF.

This clonotype occurred once. In DNA form, the CDR3 reads TGTGCCAGCAGTACCGACGCCGGGACAGGGAGAAAGCAGTACTTC. It yields the protein CASSTDAGTGRKQYF. The rearrangement joins TRBV2 to TRBJ2-7, with TRBD1 matching 9 bases. CDR3 length: 15 residues. Trimming cost V 5 bases and J 8 bases; bases outside gene matches: 13. Germline V gives CDR1 SNHLY, CDR2 FYNNEI.

This clonotype has a single count. The chain has TRBV7-3 and TRBJ2-5; 14 nucleotides align to TRBD2. Germline V CDR1 and CDR2: SGHTA, FQGTGA. CDR3 length: 23 amino acids. The junction had 34 bases not matched to a gene; V was cut back by 5 bases and J by 11 bases. The CDR3 protein is CASSPKGLAGGVTGELTLLAQYF. The CDR3 region has the DNA TGTGCCAGCAGCCCAAAAGGACTAGCGGGAGGAGTCACCGGGGAGCTGACACTACTGGCACAGTACTTC.

This clonotype has a count of ten or more. The V and J genes are TRBV25-1 and TRBJ2-6; 11 bases are a match to TRBD2. Per the germline V gene, CDR1 is MGHDK and CDR2 is SYGVNS. J was trimmed by 2 bases and V by 4 bases; bases with no gene match: 4. The CDR3 loop spans 17 amino acids. DNA for the CDR3: TGTGCCAGCAGTGGGGCTAGCGGGAGGCCTGGGGCCAACGTCCTGACTTTC. Amino acids: CASSGASGRPGANVLTF.

This chain links TRBV2 with TRBJ1-5; D may be TRBD1 (5 bases). This CDR3 spans 15 amino acids. Trimming took 6 bases from V and 4 from J, leaving 16 bases between them. Germline CDR1 and CDR2: SNHLY and FYNNEI. The CDR3 DNA follows: TGTGCCAGCAGCTTCACAGGAGCCCAAAATCAGCCCCAGCATTTT. Protein: CASSFTGAQNQPQHF.

This clonotype was recorded at least ten times. The chain employs TRBV11-2 and TRBJ1-6; D possibly corresponds to TRBD1 (5 bases). There are 15 residues in the CDR3. Germline values: CDR1 SGHAT, CDR2 FQNNGV. The V and J ends lost 5 bases and 7 bases respectively, with 15 bases between them. The CDR3 region has the DNA TGTGCCAGCAGCCTATCGGGGGGAAGCAATTCACCCCTCCACTTT. Translating gives CASSLSGGSNSPLHF.

This chain links TRBV20-1 with TRBJ2-7; TRBD2 agrees at 11 bases. The CDR3 has 13 amino acids. Germline trimming cut 6 bases from V and 6 bases from J; bases unmatched to any gene: 7. Germline CDR1 reads DFQATT; CDR2 reads SNEGSKA (reference sequence). CDR3 residues: CSAGTSGVSEQYF. The CDR3 coding sequence is TGCAGTGCCGGGACTAGCGGAGTAAGCGAGCAGTACTTC.

The chain combines TRBV6-1 with TRBJ1-1; D uncertain. This CDR3 comprises 14 residues. The V end lost 2 bases, the J end lost 4 bases, and 11 bases lay between the germline ends. Germline loops: CDR1 MNHNS, CDR2 SASEGT. CDR3 sequence reads: CASSESGRFTEAFF. For the CDR3, the DNA is TGTGCCAGCAGTGAATCCGGGAGATTCACTGAAGCTTTCTTT.

The chain couples TRBV7-3 to TRBJ2-5, with D possibly being TRBD1 (5 bases). The germline V gene encodes CDR1 SGHTA and CDR2 FQGTGA. V gave up 3 bases and J gave up 2 bases, with 25 bases separating them. The CDR3 is 19 amino acids. CDR3 in DNA: TGTGCCAGCAGCTTGGAGCCGGACAATGAGCGTATCTTTCAAGAGACCCAGTACTTC. Protein product: CASSLEPDNERIFQETQYF.

This clonotype came up once. This chain uses TRBV6-5 with TRBJ2-3; 7 bases match TRBD2. Germline CDR1 reads MNHEY; CDR2 reads SVGAGI. Trimming took 10 bases from V and 4 from J; bases not matched to a gene: 17. The CDR3 has 16 residues. The CDR3 here is CAISRTSESGADTQYF. CDR3 DNA: TGTGCCATCAGCCGCACTAGCGAGAGTGGGGCAGATACGCAGTATTTT.

Many counts were recorded for this clonotype. The chain links TRBV24-1 to TRBJ2-1; TRBD1 agrees at 7 bases. The CDR3 is made up of 16 amino acids. Trimming at V came to 0 bases and at J to 5 bases, leaving 6 bases not matched to a gene. The germline V gene encodes CDR1 KGHDR and CDR2 SFDVKD. The CDR3, as DNA: TGTGCCACCAGTGATTTGACGGAGACAGGGCACAATGAGCAGTTCTTC. Its protein product is CATSDLTETGHNEQFF.

The chain has TRBV20-1 and TRBJ2-1; D could derive from TRBD1 or TRBD2 (6 bases each). The CDR3 loop spans 12 amino acids. Germline CDR1 DFQATT, CDR2 SNEGSKA (reference sequence). V lost 3 bases to trimming and J lost 10 bases, with 13 bases between them. The CDR3: CSASIGGSEQFF. CDR3 sequence (DNA): TGCAGTGCTAGTATCGGGGGCAGCGAGCAGTTCTTC.

This clonotype has at least ten counts. This chain connects TRBV12-3 or TRBV12-4 to TRBJ2-1; D unclear. CDR3 length: 15 residues. The V and J ends lost 2 bases and 7 bases respectively, with 15 bases between them. The DNA of the CDR3 is TGTGCCAGCAGTTTAAGGGCCCCCGGCATGAATGAGCAGTTCTTC. Encoded protein: CASSLRAPGMNEQFF.

This clonotype was seen repeatedly, ten times or more. This rearrangement joins TRBV28 to TRBJ2-3; TRBD2 might be the D (5 bases). V lost 8 bases, J lost 2 bases, and 14 bases lay in between. This CDR3 is built from 14 residues. Germline V lookup: CDR1 MDHEN, CDR2 SYDVKM. As DNA, the CDR3 is TGTGCCAGCTCACTAGGTCCCATCACAGATACGCAGTATTTT. This gives the protein CASSLGPITDTQYF.

This chain connects TRBV24-1 to TRBJ2-5; D is ambiguous. The CDR3 has 14 amino acids. V shed 1 base and J shed 0 bases, with 5 bases lying between them. Germline CDR1 and CDR2: KGHDR and SFDVKD. The CDR3 reads CATSDFQNQETQYF. DNA for the CDR3: TGTGCCACCAGTGATTTCCAGAACCAAGAGACCCAGTACTTC.

This sequence joins TRBV20-1 and TRBJ2-5, with 9 bases aligning to TRBD1. The germline V gene has CDR1 DFQATT and CDR2 SNEGSKA (reference sequence). J lost 4 bases, V lost 2 bases, and 8 bases had no gene match. The CDR3 runs 15 residues. The CDR3 bases are TGCAGTGCTAGAAATACAGGGGGCTTAAGAGAGACCCAGTACTTC. It encodes CSARNTGGLRETQYF.

The rearrangement links TRBV28 to TRBJ1-6; the match to TRBD1 covers 10 bases. CDR3 length: 13 amino acids. V shed 8 bases, J shed 10 bases, and the junction held 5 bases outside the gene matches. CDR1 and CDR2 (germline): MDHEN, SYDVKM. The CDR3 DNA sequence: TGTGCCAGCCGCGGGACAGGGGTCTCACCCCTCCACTTT. It encodes CASRGTGVSPLHF.

The gene calls are TRBV20-1 and TRBJ2-2, with a weak D call TRBD2 (5 bases). This CDR3 is built from 15 residues. V dropped 0 bases and J dropped 7 bases, with 15 bases sitting between them. Germline loops: CDR1 DFQATT, CDR2 SNEGSKA (reference sequence). The CDR3 sequence: CSAREDSLGGGELFF. CDR3 DNA: TGCAGTGCTAGAGAGGACTCACTAGGTGGCGGGGAGCTGTTTTTT.

In nucleotides, the CDR3 is TGCAGTGCTAGGGACAGGAGTTGGTCACCCCTCCACTTT. It is translated as CSARDRSWSPLHF. This chain uses TRBV20-1 with TRBJ1-6; 7 bases map to TRBD1. The CDR3 loop spans 13 amino acids. CDR1 is DFQATT, CDR2 SNEGSKA, per germline (reference sequence). V shed 3 bases, J shed 10 bases, and the junction held 6 bases outside the gene matches.

This clonotype was seen only once. V is TRBV6-5 and J is TRBJ1-6; D is perhaps TRBD1 (5 bases). The V gene's germline CDR1 is MNHEY and CDR2 SVGAGI. V was pared by 6 bases and J by 9 bases, with 12 bases between. The CDR3 runs to 13 residues. CDR3 sequence (DNA): TGTGCCAGCAGCCCAGGGCCCGGTTCACCCCTCCACTTT. Its protein is CASSPGPGSPLHF.

This clonotype was observed at least ten times. The V and J genes are TRBV6-5 and TRBJ1-1, with D possibly matching TRBD1 (6 bases). Germline V gene lookup returns CDR1 MNHEY and CDR2 SVGAGI. This CDR3 is built from 13 residues. The V gene lost 6 bases and the J gene lost 0 bases, with 8 bases spanning the gap. CDR3: CASRTGLNTEAFF. The CDR3, as DNA: TGTGCCAGCAGAACAGGGTTGAACACTGAAGCTTTCTTT.

This clonotype has only a few counts. This sequence joins TRBV20-1 and TRBJ1-2; TRBD1 aligns across 7 bases. The CDR3 is 13 amino acids. CDR1 and CDR2 from the germline V gene are DFQATT and SNEGSKA (reference sequence). The V and J ends lost 6 bases and 1 base, in that order; junction bases with no gene match: 5. The CDR3 region is CSAGDRLNYGYTF. The CDR3 nucleotides read TGCAGTGCGGGGGACAGACTTAACTATGGCTACACCTTC.